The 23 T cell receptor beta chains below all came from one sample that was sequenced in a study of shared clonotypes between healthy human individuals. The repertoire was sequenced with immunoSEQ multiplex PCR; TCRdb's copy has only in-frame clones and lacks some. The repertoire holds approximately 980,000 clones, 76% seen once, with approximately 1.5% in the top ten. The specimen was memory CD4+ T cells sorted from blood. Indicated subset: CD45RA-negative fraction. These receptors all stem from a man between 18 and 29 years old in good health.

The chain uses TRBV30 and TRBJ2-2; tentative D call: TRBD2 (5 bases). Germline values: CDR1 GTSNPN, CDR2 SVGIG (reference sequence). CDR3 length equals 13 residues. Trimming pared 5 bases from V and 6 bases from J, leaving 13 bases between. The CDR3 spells CAWARALAGELFF. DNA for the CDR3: TGTGCCTGGGCGAGGGCATTGGCCGGGGAGCTGTTTTTT.

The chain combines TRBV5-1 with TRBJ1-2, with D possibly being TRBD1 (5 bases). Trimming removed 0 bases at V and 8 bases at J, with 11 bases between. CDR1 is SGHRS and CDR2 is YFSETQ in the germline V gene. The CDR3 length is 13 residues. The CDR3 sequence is CASSLAPGPGYTF. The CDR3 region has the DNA TGCGCCAGCAGCTTGGCTCCGGGGCCGGGCTACACCTTC.

CDR3 sequence: CASSPGPSAKNIQYF. Here the CDR3 DNA reads TGTGCCAGTAGTCCGGGTCCCTCAGCCAAAAACATTCAGTACTTC. The rearrangement uses TRBV19 and TRBJ2-4; no definite D call. Germline V gives CDR1 LNHDA, CDR2 SQIVND (reference sequence). The CDR3 is 15 amino acids. Trimming took 5 bases from V and 0 from J, leaving 11 bases between them.

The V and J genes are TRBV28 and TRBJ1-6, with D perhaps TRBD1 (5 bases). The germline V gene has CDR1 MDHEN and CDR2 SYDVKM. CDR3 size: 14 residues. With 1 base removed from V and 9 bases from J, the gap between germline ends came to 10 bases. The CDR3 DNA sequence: TGTGCCAGCAGTTTATACGCCGGGGGTTCACCCCTCCACTTT. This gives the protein CASSLYAGGSPLHF.

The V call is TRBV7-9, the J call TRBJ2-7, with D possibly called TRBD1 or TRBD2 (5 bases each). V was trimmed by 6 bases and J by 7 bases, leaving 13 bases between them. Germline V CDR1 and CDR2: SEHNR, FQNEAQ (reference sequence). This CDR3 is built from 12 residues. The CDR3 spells CASSQAEGEQYF. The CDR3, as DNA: TGTGCCAGCAGTCAAGCCGAGGGGGAGCAGTACTTC.

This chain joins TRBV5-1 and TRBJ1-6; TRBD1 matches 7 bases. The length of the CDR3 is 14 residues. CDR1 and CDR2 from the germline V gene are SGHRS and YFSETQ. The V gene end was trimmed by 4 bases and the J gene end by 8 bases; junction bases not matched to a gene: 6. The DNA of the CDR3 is TGCGCCAGCAGCAGGGGAACAGGGGATTCACCCCTCCACTTT. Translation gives CASSRGTGDSPLHF.

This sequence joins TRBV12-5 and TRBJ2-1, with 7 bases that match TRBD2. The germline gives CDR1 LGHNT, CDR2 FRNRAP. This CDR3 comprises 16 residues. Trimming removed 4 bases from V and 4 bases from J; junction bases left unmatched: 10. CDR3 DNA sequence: TGTGCTAGTGGTTCCTCCCCTCTAGCGGTTTACAATGAGCAGTTCTTC. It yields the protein CASGSSPLAVYNEQFF.

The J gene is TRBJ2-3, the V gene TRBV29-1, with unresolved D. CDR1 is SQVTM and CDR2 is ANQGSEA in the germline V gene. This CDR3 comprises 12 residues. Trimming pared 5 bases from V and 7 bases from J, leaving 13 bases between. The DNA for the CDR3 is TGCAGCGTTCTCCGAGGCATGTATACGCAGTATTTT. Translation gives CSVLRGMYTQYF.

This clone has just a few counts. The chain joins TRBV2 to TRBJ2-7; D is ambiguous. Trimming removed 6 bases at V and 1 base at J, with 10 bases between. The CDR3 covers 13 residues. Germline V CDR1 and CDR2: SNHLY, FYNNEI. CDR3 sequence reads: CASSWGYSYEQYF. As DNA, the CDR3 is TGTGCCAGCAGCTGGGGATATTCCTACGAGCAGTACTTC.

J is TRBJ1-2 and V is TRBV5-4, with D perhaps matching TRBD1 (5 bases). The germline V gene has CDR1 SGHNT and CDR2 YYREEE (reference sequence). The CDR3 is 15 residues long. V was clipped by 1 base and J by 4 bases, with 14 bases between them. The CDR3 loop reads CASSLNLGLSYGYTF. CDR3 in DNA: TGTGCCAGCAGCTTGAACTTGGGGCTTTCCTATGGCTACACCTTC.

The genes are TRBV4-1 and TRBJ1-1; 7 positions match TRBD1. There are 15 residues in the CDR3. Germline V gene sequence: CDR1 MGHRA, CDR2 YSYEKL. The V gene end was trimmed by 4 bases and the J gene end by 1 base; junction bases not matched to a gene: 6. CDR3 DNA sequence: TGCGCCAGCAGCCGAGCGGGGACAGAGAACACTGAAGCTTTCTTT. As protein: CASSRAGTENTEAFF.

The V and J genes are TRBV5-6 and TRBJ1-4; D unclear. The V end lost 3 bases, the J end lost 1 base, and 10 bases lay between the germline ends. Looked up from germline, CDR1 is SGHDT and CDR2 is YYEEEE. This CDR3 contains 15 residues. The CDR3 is CASSSSRLTNEKLFF. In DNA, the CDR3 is TGTGCCAGCAGCTCATCCCGGCTAACTAATGAAAAACTGTTTTTT. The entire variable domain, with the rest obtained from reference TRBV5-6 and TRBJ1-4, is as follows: DAGVTQSPTHLIKTRGQQVTLRCSPKSGHDTVSWYQQALGQGPQFIFQYYEEEERQRGNFPDRFSGHQFPNYSSELNVNALLLGDSALYLCASSSSRLTNEKLFFGSGTQLSVL.

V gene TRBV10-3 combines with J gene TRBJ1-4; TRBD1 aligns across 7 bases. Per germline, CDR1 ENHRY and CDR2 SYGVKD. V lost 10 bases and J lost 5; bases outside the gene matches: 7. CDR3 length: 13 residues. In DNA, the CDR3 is TGTGCCACCCGGGACAGTCCAAATGAAAAACTGTTTTTT. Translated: CATRDSPNEKLFF.

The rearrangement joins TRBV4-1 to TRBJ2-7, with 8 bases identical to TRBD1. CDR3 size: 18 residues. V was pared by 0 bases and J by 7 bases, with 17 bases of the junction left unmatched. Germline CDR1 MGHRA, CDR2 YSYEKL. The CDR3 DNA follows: TGCGCCAGCAGCCAAGACGGCGGGTGGGGGCAGGGGGCGCGAGAGCAGTACTTC. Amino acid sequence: CASSQDGGWGQGAREQYF.

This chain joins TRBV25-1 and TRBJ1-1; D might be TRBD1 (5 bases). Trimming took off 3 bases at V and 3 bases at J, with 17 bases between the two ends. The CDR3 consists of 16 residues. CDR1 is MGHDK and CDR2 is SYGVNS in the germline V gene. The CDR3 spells CASSDPGLGDYTEAFF. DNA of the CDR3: TGTGCCAGCAGTGATCCGGGACTAGGCGATTACACTGAAGCTTTCTTT.

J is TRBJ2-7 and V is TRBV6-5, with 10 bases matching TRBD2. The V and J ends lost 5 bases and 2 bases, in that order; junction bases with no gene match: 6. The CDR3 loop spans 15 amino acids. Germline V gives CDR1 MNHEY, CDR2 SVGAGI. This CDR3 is CASSHTSGVTYEQYF. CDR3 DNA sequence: TGTGCCAGCAGTCATACTAGCGGGGTTACCTACGAGCAGTACTTC.

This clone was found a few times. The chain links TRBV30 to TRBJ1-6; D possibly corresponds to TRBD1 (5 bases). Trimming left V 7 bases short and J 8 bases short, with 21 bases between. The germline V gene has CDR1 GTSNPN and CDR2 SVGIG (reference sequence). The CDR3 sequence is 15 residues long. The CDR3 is CAYHGGGFSDSPLHF. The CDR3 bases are TGTGCCTATCACGGGGGAGGCTTTTCGGATTCACCCCTCCACTTT.

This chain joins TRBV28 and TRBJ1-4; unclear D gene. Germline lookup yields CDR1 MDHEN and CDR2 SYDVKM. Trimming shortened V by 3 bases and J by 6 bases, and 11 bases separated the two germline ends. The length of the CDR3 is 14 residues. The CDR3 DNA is TGTGCCAGCAGTTTGGCCAGACGTGATGAAAAACTGTTTTTT. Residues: CASSLARRDEKLFF.

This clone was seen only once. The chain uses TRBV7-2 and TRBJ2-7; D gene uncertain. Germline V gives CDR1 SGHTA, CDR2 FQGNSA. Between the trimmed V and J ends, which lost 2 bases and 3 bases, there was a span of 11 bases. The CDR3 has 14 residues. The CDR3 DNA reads TGTGCCAGCAGCTTATTCGTTAGTTACTACGAGCAGTACTTC. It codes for CASSLFVSYYEQYF.

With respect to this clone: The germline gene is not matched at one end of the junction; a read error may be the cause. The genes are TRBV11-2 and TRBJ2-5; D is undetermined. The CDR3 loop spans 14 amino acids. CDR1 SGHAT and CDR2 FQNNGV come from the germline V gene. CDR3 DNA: TGTGCCAGCAGCTTAGATACGGTTCGTTTAGCCCATTACTTC. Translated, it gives CASSLDTVRLAHYF.

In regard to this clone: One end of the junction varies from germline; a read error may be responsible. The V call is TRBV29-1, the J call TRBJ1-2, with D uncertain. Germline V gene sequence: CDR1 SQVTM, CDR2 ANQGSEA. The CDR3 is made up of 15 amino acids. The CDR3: CSVEDRNKANHGYTF. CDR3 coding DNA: TGCAGCGTTGAAGATCGGAATAAAGCTAACCATGGCTACACCTTC.

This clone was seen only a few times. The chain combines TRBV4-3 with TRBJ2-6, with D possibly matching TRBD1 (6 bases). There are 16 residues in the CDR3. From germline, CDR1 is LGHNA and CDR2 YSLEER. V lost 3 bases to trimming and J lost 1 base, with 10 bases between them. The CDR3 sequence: CASSQVQGSGANVLTF. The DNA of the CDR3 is TGCGCCAGCAGCCAGGTTCAGGGGTCTGGGGCCAACGTCCTGACTTTC.

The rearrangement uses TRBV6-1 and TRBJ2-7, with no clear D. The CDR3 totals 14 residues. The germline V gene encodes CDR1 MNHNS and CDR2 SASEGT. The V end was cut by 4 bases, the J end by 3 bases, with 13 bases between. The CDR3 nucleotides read TGTGCCAGCAGTGTTTGGCGGACGGGCTACGAGCAGTACTTC. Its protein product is CASSVWRTGYEQYF.